Below are 24 T cell receptor beta chains sequenced from a single sample in a study of blood T cell repertoires in COVID-19. Assay used: immunoSEQ multiplex PCR; TCRdb lists only in-frame clones, some missing. The sample yields some 35,000 clones, approximately 91% seen once. The sample was peripheral blood. The receptors derive from a man aged 70 or older with active COVID-19.

The J gene is TRBJ2-1, the V gene TRBV6-2 or TRBV6-3, with 8 positions matching TRBD2. The CDR3 length is 15 residues. The trim removed 4 bases at V and 3 bases at J, leaving 5 bases unmatched. CDR1 and CDR2 from the germline V gene are MNHEY and SVGEGT. The CDR3 loop is CASSSAGGRYNEQFF. The CDR3, as DNA: TGTGCCAGCAGTTCCGCGGGGGGTCGCTACAATGAGCAGTTCTTC.

The chain couples TRBV2 to TRBJ1-2; tentatively, D is TRBD1 (5 bases). V dropped 4 bases and J dropped 7 bases, with 19 bases sitting between them. CDR1 and CDR2 (germline): SNHLY, FYNNEI. This CDR3 is built from 15 residues. This CDR3 reads CASSGGWRGLGGYTF. DNA of the CDR3: TGTGCCAGCAGTGGGGGATGGAGGGGACTCGGTGGCTACACCTTC.

The chain couples TRBV9 to TRBJ2-7; 10 positions match TRBD1. The junction had 6 bases not matched to a gene; V was cut back by 3 bases and J by 6 bases. This CDR3 contains 14 residues. Germline V gene lookup returns CDR1 SGDLS and CDR2 YYNGEE. CDR3 sequence reads: CASSAGTGVIEQYF. For the CDR3, the DNA is TGTGCCAGCAGCGCCGGGACAGGGGTTATCGAGCAGTACTTC.

CDR3: CASSQESGSYNEQFF. The CDR3 nucleotides are TGCGCCAGCAGCCAAGAAAGCGGCTCCTACAATGAGCAGTTCTTC. J is TRBJ2-1 and V is TRBV4-3; the D gene is possibly TRBD2 (5 bases). The V end was cut by 0 bases, the J end by 0 bases, with 6 bases between. From germline, CDR1 is LGHNA and CDR2 YSLEER. This CDR3 comprises 15 residues.

The gene calls are TRBV28 and TRBJ1-4; TRBD1 matches 8 bases. The CDR3 covers 15 residues. V shed 10 bases, J shed 4 bases, and the junction held 11 bases outside the gene matches. Per germline, CDR1 MDHEN and CDR2 SYDVKM. The CDR3 loop reads CATTQGGRINEKLFF. The CDR3, as DNA: TGTGCCACAACACAGGGGGGACGGATTAATGAAAAACTGTTTTTT.

The chain has TRBV7-2 and TRBJ2-7; 11 nucleotides align to TRBD2. CDR1 SGHTA and CDR2 FQGNSA come from the germline V gene. V shed 5 bases and J 7 bases; nucleotides not matched to a gene: 16. The CDR3 runs 17 residues. CDR3 loop: CASSPRGGSGGALEQYF. CDR3 nucleotide sequence: TGTGCCAGCAGCCCCAGAGGGGGTAGCGGGGGGGCCTTAGAGCAGTACTTC.

This rearrangement joins TRBV19 to TRBJ2-7; 8 nucleotides agree with TRBD2. Per the germline V gene, CDR1 is LNHDA and CDR2 is SQIVND (reference sequence). Germline trimming cut 6 bases from V and 4 bases from J; bases unmatched to any gene: 11. This CDR3 is built from 15 residues. CDR3 in amino acids: CASSPGAGGVYEQYF. Written as DNA, the CDR3 is TGTGCCAGTAGCCCTGGGGCGGGAGGTGTTTACGAGCAGTACTTC.

The chain couples TRBV7-2 to TRBJ2-5; maybe TRBD1 (6 bases). The CDR3 spans 13 residues. Trimming cost V 6 bases and J 4 bases, with 12 bases left between them. CDR1 is SGHTA and CDR2 is FQGNSA in the germline V gene. In DNA form, the CDR3 reads TGTGCCAGCAGGGCAGGGGCTGCAGAGACCCAGTACTTC. This gives the protein CASRAGAAETQYF.

The V gene is TRBV9, the J gene TRBJ2-6; D unresolved. This CDR3 has 18 amino acids. CDR1 is SGDLS, CDR2 YYNGEE, per germline. Trimming stripped 2 bases from V and 0 bases from J, with 15 bases between. The CDR3 spells CASSVPPGPSSGANVLTF. The CDR3 bases are TGTGCCAGCAGCGTTCCCCCGGGTCCCAGCTCTGGGGCCAACGTCCTGACTTTC.

The chain combines TRBV2 with TRBJ1-4, with D possibly TRBD1 on 5 matching bases. This CDR3 comprises 14 residues. V was cut by 8 bases and J by 6 bases, with 16 bases left in between. From germline, CDR1 is SNHLY and CDR2 FYNNEI. The CDR3 DNA sequence: TGTGCCAGCCGTGCTCGGGGGAGATATGAAAAACTGTTTTTT. Protein sequence: CASRARGRYEKLFF.

The rearrangement joins TRBV7-3 to TRBJ1-1; TRBD1 matches 9 bases. The length of the CDR3 is 16 residues. Germline CDR1 SGHTA, CDR2 FQGTGA. The V segment lost 1 base and the J segment 0 bases; nucleotides outside the gene matches: 3. The CDR3 nucleotides are TGTGCCAGCAGCTTAATGGGACAGGGATTGAACACTGAAGCTTTCTTT. It yields the protein CASSLMGQGLNTEAFF.

The V and J genes are TRBV7-9 and TRBJ2-2; 10 bases align to TRBD2. The CDR3 extends over 19 amino acids. From germline, CDR1 is SEHNR and CDR2 FQNEAQ (reference sequence). The V segment lost 4 bases and the J segment 5 bases; nucleotides outside the gene matches: 16. For the CDR3, the DNA is TGTGCCAGCAGCTCCGCATCGCTAGCGGGGGCGTTCGTAACCGGGGAGCTGTTTTTT. Residues: CASSSASLAGAFVTGELFF.

V usage is TRBV27 and J usage is TRBJ2-7; 8 nucleotides match TRBD2. After removal of 5 bases from V and 4 bases from J, the junction contained 10 bases not matched to a gene. The CDR3 has 15 amino acids. CDR1 and CDR2 (germline): MNHEY, SMNVEV (reference sequence). The CDR3 bases are TGTGCCAGCAGTCCAGGAGCGGGGGCCTTTTACGAGCAGTACTTC. This encodes CASSPGAGAFYEQYF.

The chain joins TRBV27 to TRBJ2-4, with D uncertain. The V gene's germline CDR1 is MNHEY and CDR2 SMNVEV (reference sequence). Trimming removed 3 bases at V and 0 bases at J, with 12 bases between. The CDR3 is made up of 16 amino acids. CDR3 DNA: TGTGCCAGCAGTTTGTCCCATAAACTAGCCAAAAACATTCAGTACTTC. The encoded protein is CASSLSHKLAKNIQYF.

CDR3 sequence: CASSPRGQHYEQYF. CDR3 sequence (DNA): TGTGCCAGCAGCCCACGTGGACAACACTACGAGCAGTACTTC. This chain connects TRBV21-1 to TRBJ2-7; the table assigns TRBD1, which was not confirmed against the DNA. TRBV21-1 is noted as a pseudogene. The CDR3 is 14 residues long.

The chain combines TRBV7-9 with TRBJ1-4; D perhaps matches TRBD1 (5 bases). The CDR3 is 13 amino acids. The germline V gene has CDR1 SEHNR and CDR2 FQNEAQ (reference sequence). Trimming pared 6 bases from V and 4 bases from J, leaving 9 bases between. CDR3 amino acids: CASRGLSNEKLFF. The CDR3 bases are TGTGCCAGCAGGGGGCTTAGTAATGAAAAACTGTTTTTT.

CDR3 in amino acids: CASSELRGYQETQYF. The CDR3 DNA reads TGTGCCAGCAGTGAGTTACGGGGTTACCAAGAGACCCAGTACTTC. The chain recombines TRBV6-1 with TRBJ2-5; maybe TRBD2 (5 bases). The germline gives CDR1 MNHNS, CDR2 SASEGT. CDR3 length: 15 amino acids. Between the trimmed V and J ends, which lost 3 bases and 0 bases, there was a span of 11 bases.

V usage is TRBV3-1 (or the pseudogene TRBV3-2) and J usage is TRBJ2-5; D remains ambiguous. CDR3 length equals 15 residues. The V gene lost 1 base and the J gene lost 1 base, with 10 bases spanning the gap. CDR1 and CDR2 (germline): LGHDT, YNNKEL (reference sequence). CDR3: CASSQVGSLQETQYF. The DNA for the CDR3 is TGTGCCAGCAGCCAAGTTGGCTCCCTCCAAGAGACCCAGTACTTC.

The chain is built from TRBV28 and TRBJ1-5, with TRBD1 matching over 8 bases. The germline V gene has CDR1 MDHEN and CDR2 SYDVKM. The CDR3 has 15 residues. The junction had 10 bases not matched to a gene; V was cut back by 6 bases and J by 6 bases. The chain's CDR3 is CASRYGQGRIQPQHF. CDR3 bases: TGTGCCAGCAGATATGGACAGGGTAGGATTCAGCCCCAGCATTTT. Full variable domain (outside the CDR3, taken from reference TRBV28 and TRBJ1-5): DVKVTQSSRYLVKRTGEKVFLECVQDMDHENMFWYRQDPGLGLRLIYFSYDVKMKEKGDIPEGYSVSREKKERFSLILESASTNQTSMYLCASRYGQGRIQPQHFGDGTRLSIL.

V is TRBV29-1 and J is TRBJ1-5; possible D gene TRBD1, 6 bases. V was pared by 5 bases and J by 3 bases, with 11 bases between. The V gene's germline CDR1 is SQVTM and CDR2 ANQGSEA. The CDR3 covers 13 residues. The CDR3 DNA reads as TGCAGCGTTAGGGGGTCGAACAATCAGCCCCAGCATTTT. It encodes CSVRGSNNQPQHF.

V gene TRBV5-1 combines with J gene TRBJ1-1; D call uncertain. Looked up from germline, CDR1 is SGHRS and CDR2 is YFSETQ. Trimming removed 4 bases at V and 0 bases at J, with 7 bases between. The CDR3 runs to 13 residues. CDR3 sequence: CASSGLMNTEAFF. CDR3 bases: TGCGCCAGCAGCGGGCTCATGAACACTGAAGCTTTCTTT.

This rearrangement joins TRBV9 to TRBJ2-1; 11 bases line up with TRBD2. V trimming: 4 bases; J trimming: 5 bases; junction bases outside the gene matches: 8. The CDR3 is 16 residues long. Germline CDR1 reads SGDLS; CDR2 reads YYNGEE. The DNA for the CDR3 is TGTGCCAGCAGCTCCTTAGCGGGAGGGCCGAACAATGAGCAGTTCTTC. Translating it yields CASSSLAGGPNNEQFF.

This clone occurred once. The chain employs TRBV6-2 or TRBV6-3 and TRBJ1-4; perhaps TRBD1 as D (5 bases). The CDR3 sequence is 15 residues long. With 1 base removed from V and 7 bases from J, the gap between germline ends came to 13 bases. CDR1 is MNHEY, CDR2 SVGEGT, per germline. The CDR3 DNA reads as TGTGCCAGCAGTTACTATTGGACACCCGGTGAAAAACTGTTTTTT. It translates to CASSYYWTPGEKLFF.

CDR3 in amino acids: CASSLARLSRNEQFF. The CDR3 DNA sequence: TGTGCCAGCAGCTTGGCCCGTCTGTCGAGGAATGAGCAGTTCTTC. The V call is TRBV5-8, the J call TRBJ2-1; no firm D call. CDR1 is SGHTS, CDR2 YDEGEE, per germline. This CDR3 has 15 residues. The V and J ends lost 0 bases and 7 bases respectively, with 14 bases between them.